This is a list of T cell receptor beta chains from one sample in a study of cytomegalovirus exposure and HLA in healthy donors. Clones were read by immunoSEQ multiplex PCR, and TCRdb kept only the in-frame ones, dropping some. The sample includes hundreds of thousands of clones, roughly 87% seen only once; the top ten take roughly 6%. The sample comprised PBMCs. Every receptor here comes from a man in his forties in good health and CMV-seropositive. Each CDR3 is given with its conserved first and last residue.

V gene	J gene	CDR3 protein
TRBV7-9	TRBJ2-3	CASSYGDTQYF
TRBV27	TRBJ2-2	CASSFLRNTGELFF
TRBV10-3	TRBJ1-5	CATEQDYSNQPQHF
TRBV5-1	TRBJ2-7	CASREGTADYEQYF
TRBV27	TRBJ2-6	CASSLRGHLSSGANVLTF
TRBV2	TRBJ2-1	CASSEFWSERIYNEQFF
TRBV4-1	TRBJ2-1	CASSQAQTSGRIYNEQFF
TRBV4-1	TRBJ1-1	CASSPRYGGQKNTEAFF
TRBV19	TRBJ1-2	CASTAIRSGTDIYYGYTF
TRBV7-8	NA	CASSLAYRETYEQYF
TRBV30	TRBJ1-5	CAWSVLDRGTNQPQHF
TRBV18	TRBJ2-1	CASSPGLAGEGEQFF
TRBV2	TRBJ2-1	CASSLIGTSYNEQFF
TRBV29-1	TRBJ2-5	CSVGLRGYQETQYF
TRBV15	TRBJ2-3	CATSREAGDTDTQYF
TRBV4-1	TRBJ1-5	CASSPWDSGNQPQHF
TRBV27	TRBJ2-2	CASSGLAGGTGELFF
TRBV6-5	TRBJ2-7	CASSNGQPPLYEQYF
TRBV5-4	TRBJ2-7	CASSLELAGVHEQYF
TRBV7-9	TRBJ2-1	CASSLVLAGYYNEQFF
TRBV4-1	TRBJ1-2	CASSQATQGSGYTF
TRBV11-2	TRBJ1-4	CASSLGGAVDREELFF
TRBV6-1	TRBJ1-5	CASELRDRGNQPQHF
TRBV29-1	TRBJ1-2	CSVAFPGGGVYGYTF
TRBV7-8	TRBJ2-3	CASSLGGLPTDTQYF
TRBV6-1	TRBJ1-3	CASRENRGGNTIYF
TRBV5-6	TRBJ1-2	CASSLSGRGQDGYTF
TRBV6-5	TRBJ2-1	CASSYIAGDGNEQFF
TRBV7-8	TRBJ2-1	CASSHGLHADNEQFF
TRBV19	TRBJ1-4	CASQGQYEKLFF
TRBV7-6	TRBJ2-1	CASSLQGAYNEQFF
TRBV7-6	TRBJ2-1	CASSFEAGQNEQFF
TRBV6-1	TRBJ1-1	CASSEAGFEAFF
TRBV7-9	TRBJ2-7	CASSPHEAWQYF
TRBV6-1	TRBJ1-1	CASRLTSGEEAFF
TRBV6-5	TRBJ2-5	CASSYGDRGSETQYF
TRBV19	TRBJ1-1	CASSEGQITEAFF
TRBV5-4	TRBJ2-3	CASREGQGLGDTQYF
TRBV5-4	TRBJ2-7	CASSLRLAGAYEQYF
TRBV2	TRBJ1-1	CASIAPRGGTEAFF
TRBV27	TRBJ1-1	CASRSGQGTTEAFF
TRBV7-9	TRBJ1-2	CASSLEQGYGYTF
TRBV18	TRBJ1-5	CASSPPGTGNQPQHF
TRBV7-9	TRBJ1-4	CASSLELTGGYEKLFF
TRBV6-1	TRBJ1-2	CASSEAGENYGYTF
TRBV27	TRBJ2-3	CASSARTSGEDTQYF
TRBV2	TRBJ2-1	CASRATGRGHEQFF
TRBV7-3	TRBJ2-5	CASSLSGTGFPGQETQYF
TRBV7-9	TRBJ2-5	CASGGQGETQYF